What follows are 13 T cell receptor beta chains derived from one specimen sequenced in a study of shared clonotypes between healthy human individuals. Sequencing used immunoSEQ multiplex PCR; TCRdb keeps in-frame clones, though not all of them. This sample has millions of clones, with 85% to 95% found just once. Sequenced input: naive CD4+ T cells sorted from blood. Subset: CD45RA+ positively selected. The receptors were gathered from a man younger than 30 in good health.

This chain links TRBV18 with TRBJ2-5; maybe TRBD2 (6 bases). The CDR3 consists of 15 residues. V was trimmed by 0 bases and J by 5 bases, leaving 13 bases between them. The germline gives CDR1 KGHSH, CDR2 LQKENI. The CDR3 protein is CASSPPGLGAETQYF. CDR3 bases: TGTGCCAGCTCACCACCGGGACTCGGGGCGGAGACCCAGTACTTC.

V and J are TRBV30 and TRBJ2-2, with 10 nucleotides matching TRBD1. The V gene end was trimmed by 3 bases and the J gene end by 1 base; junction bases not matched to a gene: 5. The CDR3 has 16 residues. Germline values: CDR1 GTSNPN, CDR2 SVGIG (reference sequence). The CDR3 loop is CAWSRGQGGNTGELFF. The DNA for the CDR3 is TGTGCCTGGAGCCGTGGACAGGGGGGGAACACCGGGGAGCTGTTTTTT.

The gene calls are TRBV9 and TRBJ1-4; weak D call: TRBD1 (6 bases). The CDR3 is 15 residues long. V was cut by 0 bases and J by 10 bases, with 16 bases left in between. Germline CDR1 reads SGDLS; CDR2 reads YYNGEE. CDR3 sequence (DNA): TGTGCCAGCAGCGTAGATCCAGGGGCACTAGGAAAACTGTTTTTT. Protein product: CASSVDPGALGKLFF.

This clone occurred a few times. J is TRBJ2-7 and V is TRBV9; 8 positions agree with TRBD1. Germline values: CDR1 SGDLS, CDR2 YYNGEE. The V and J ends lost 4 bases and 4 bases, in that order; junction bases with no gene match: 10. The CDR3 consists of 15 residues. CDR3 sequence: CASSPLTGGTYEQYF. CDR3 bases: TGTGCCAGCAGCCCCCTTACAGGGGGTACGTACGAGCAGTACTTC.

The gene calls are TRBV19 and TRBJ1-1; D not certain. The CDR3 is 16 amino acids. The germline V and J ends were trimmed by 3 bases and 1 base, with 15 bases remaining between them. In germline, CDR1 is LNHDA, CDR2 SQIVND (reference sequence). The DNA for the CDR3 is TGTGCCAGTAGTATTTGGAACAGCCCCAGGAACACTGAAGCTTTCTTT. It yields the protein CASSIWNSPRNTEAFF. Together with reference TRBV19 and TRBJ1-1, the CDR3 gives the full variable domain: DGGITQSPKYLFRKEGQNVTLSCEQNLNHDAMYWYRQDPGQGLRLIYYSQIVNDFQKGDIAEGYSVSREKKESFPLTVTSAQKNPTAFYLCASSIWNSPRNTEAFFGQGTRLTVV.

Here the CDR3 DNA reads TGTGCCACCAGCAGATCCCCAGGGGTCTTGAACACTGAAGCTTTCTTT. Amino acid sequence: CATSRSPGVLNTEAFF. The chain recombines TRBV15 with TRBJ1-1; tentatively, D is TRBD1 (6 bases). Germline CDR1 and CDR2: LNHNV and YYDKDF (reference sequence). This CDR3 is built from 16 residues. The V gene lost 2 bases and the J gene lost 0 bases, with 13 bases spanning the gap.

The table lists this clone with a count of one. The V call is TRBV7-9, the J call TRBJ1-2; TRBD1 matches 9 bases. The CDR3 spans 15 residues. CDR1 and CDR2 from the germline V gene are SEHNR and FQNEAQ (reference sequence). Trimming cost V 5 bases and J 6 bases; bases outside gene matches: 10. This CDR3 is CASSRPPTGGDGYTF. The CDR3 DNA reads TGTGCCAGCAGCCGGCCCCCGACAGGGGGTGATGGCTACACCTTC.

V gene TRBV18 combines with J gene TRBJ1-6, with D uncertain. The CDR3 is 15 residues long. The germline CDR1 and CDR2 sequences are KGHSH and LQKENI. V was trimmed by 4 bases and J by 8 bases, leaving 15 bases between them. The CDR3, as DNA: TGTGCCAGCTCACTACGACAACCCCAGGATTCACCCCTCCACTTT. It translates to CASSLRQPQDSPLHF.

The J gene is TRBJ2-6, the V gene TRBV19; D call uncertain. This CDR3 spans 12 amino acids. Germline assignment: CDR1 LNHDA and CDR2 SQIVND (reference sequence). Trimming shortened V by 8 bases and J by 4 bases, and 6 bases separated the two germline ends. As DNA, the CDR3 is TGTGCCAGTGGGGTCGGGGCCAACGTCCTGACTTTC. Its translation: CASGVGANVLTF.

The chain uses TRBV15 and TRBJ1-2, with unresolved D. Germline CDR1 reads LNHNV; CDR2 reads YYDKDF (reference sequence). The CDR3 totals 13 residues. Trimming pared 0 bases from V and 5 bases from J, leaving 7 bases between. DNA of the CDR3: TGTGCCACCAGCAGAGATCACCGTTATGGCTACACCTTC. Translation gives CATSRDHRYGYTF.

The chain combines TRBV12-5 with TRBJ2-3; 8 nucleotides line up with TRBD2. Germline CDR1 is LGHNT and CDR2 is FRNRAP. V was clipped by 4 bases and J by 4 bases; unmatched bases: 10. CDR3 size: 16 residues. This CDR3 is CASGSPRRGAPDTQYF. The DNA for the CDR3 is TGTGCTAGTGGTTCCCCCCGGCGGGGGGCTCCAGATACGCAGTATTTT.

On this clone itself: The sample carries other DNA sequences with the same CDR3. The rearrangement joins TRBV7-2 to TRBJ2-5; D remains ambiguous. The CDR3 totals 15 residues. Germline CDR1 is SGHTA and CDR2 is FQGNSA. The V gene lost 1 base and the J gene lost 2 bases, with 11 bases spanning the gap. This chain's CDR3 is CASSLVKGGQETQYF. CDR3 DNA sequence: TGTGCCAGCAGCTTAGTAAAGGGTGGACAAGAGACCCAGTACTTC.

The chain joins TRBV5-3 to TRBJ1-6; D remains unclear. TRBV5-3 carries the ORF label, with uncertain function. Trimming cost V 9 bases and J 7 bases, with 14 bases left between them. CDR3 length: 13 amino acids. In DNA, the CDR3 is TGTGCCACCGAGGACGCCCTGAATTCACCCCTCCACTTT. This gives the protein CATEDALNSPLHF.